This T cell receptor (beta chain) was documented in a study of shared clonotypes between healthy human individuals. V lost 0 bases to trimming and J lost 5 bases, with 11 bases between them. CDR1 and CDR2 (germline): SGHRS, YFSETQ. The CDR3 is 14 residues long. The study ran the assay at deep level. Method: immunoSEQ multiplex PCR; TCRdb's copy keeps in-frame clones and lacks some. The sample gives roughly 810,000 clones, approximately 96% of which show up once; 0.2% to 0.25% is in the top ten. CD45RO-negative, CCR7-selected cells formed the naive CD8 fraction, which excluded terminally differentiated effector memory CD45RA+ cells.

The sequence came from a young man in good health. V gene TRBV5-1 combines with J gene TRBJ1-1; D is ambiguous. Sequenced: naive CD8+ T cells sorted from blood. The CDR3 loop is CASSLVNEPTEAFF. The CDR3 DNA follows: TGCGCCAGCAGCTTGGTCAACGAGCCGACTGAAGCTTTCTTT. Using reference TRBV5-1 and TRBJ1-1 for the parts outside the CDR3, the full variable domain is KAGVTQTPRYLIKTRGQQVTLSCSPISGHRSVSWYQQTPGQGLQFLFEYFSETQRNKGNFPGRFSGRQFSNSRSEMNVSTLELGDSALYLCASSLVNEPTEAFFGQGTRLTVV.